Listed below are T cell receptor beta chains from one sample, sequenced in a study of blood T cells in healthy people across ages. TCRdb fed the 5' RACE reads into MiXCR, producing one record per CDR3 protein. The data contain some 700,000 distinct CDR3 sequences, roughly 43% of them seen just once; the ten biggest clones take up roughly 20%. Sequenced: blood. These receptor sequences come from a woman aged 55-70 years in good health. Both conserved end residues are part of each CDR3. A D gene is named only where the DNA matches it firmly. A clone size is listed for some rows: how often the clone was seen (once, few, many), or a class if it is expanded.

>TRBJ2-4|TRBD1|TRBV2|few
CASTVAAGGEAKNIQYF
TGTGCCAGCACCGTAGCGGCAGGGGGCGAAGCCAAAAACATTCAGTACTTC
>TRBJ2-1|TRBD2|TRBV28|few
CASSSPGTSGVNEQFF
TGTGCCAGCAGTTCCCCAGGGACTAGCGGGGTCAATGAGCAGTTCTTC
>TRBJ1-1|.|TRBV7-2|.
CASSVFGETEAFF
TGTGCCAGCAGCGTCTTTGGGGAAACTGAAGCTTTCTTT
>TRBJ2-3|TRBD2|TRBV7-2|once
CASSPDSGSRDTQYF
TGTGCCAGCAGCCCGGATAGCGGGTCTCGGGATACGCAGTATTTT
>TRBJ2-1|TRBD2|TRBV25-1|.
CASSDYSPTSGRNNEQFF
TGTGCCAGCAGTGATTACAGCCCCACTAGCGGGAGAAACAATGAGCAGTTCTTC
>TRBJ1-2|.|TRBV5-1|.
CASSLVKSYGYTF
TGCGCCAGCAGCTTGGTCAAATCCTATGGCTACACCTTC
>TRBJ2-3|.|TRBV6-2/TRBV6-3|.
CASSYQRALDTQYF
TGTGCCAGCAGTTACCAGCGGGCACTGGATACGCAGTATTTT
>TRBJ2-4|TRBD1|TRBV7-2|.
CASSSGQANIQYF
TGTGCCAGCAGCTCAGGACAGGCAAACATTCAGTACTTC
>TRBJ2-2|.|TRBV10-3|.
CAIKIGPVNTGELFF
TGTGCCATCAAGATCGGGCCAGTCAACACCGGGGAGCTGTTTTTT
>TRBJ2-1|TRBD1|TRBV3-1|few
CASSQVWTGVYNEQFF
TGTGCCAGCAGCCAAGTTTGGACAGGGGTATACAATGAGCAGTTCTTC
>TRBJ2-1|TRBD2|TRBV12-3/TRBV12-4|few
CASRSGTANYNEQFF
TGTGCCAGCAGGAGCGGGACGGCCAACTACAATGAGCAGTTCTTC
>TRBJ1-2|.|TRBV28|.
CASSFGEGPGGYTF
TGTGCCAGCAGTTTTGGCGAGGGGCCAGGTGGCTACACCTTC
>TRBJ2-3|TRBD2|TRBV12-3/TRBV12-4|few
CASSLAGGGSDTQYF
TGTGCCAGCAGTCTAGCGGGGGGGGGCTCAGATACGCAGTATTTT
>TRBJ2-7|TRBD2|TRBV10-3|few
CAVSDLAGAYEQYF
TGTGCCGTCAGTGACCTAGCGGGCGCCTACGAGCAGTACTTC
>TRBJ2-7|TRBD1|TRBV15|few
CATTRTGSSYEQYF
TGTGCCACCACCCGGACAGGTAGCTCCTACGAGCAGTACTTC
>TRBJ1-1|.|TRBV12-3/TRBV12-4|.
CASCYARDTEAFF
TGTGCCAGCTGTTACGCTCGCGACACTGAAGCTTTCTTT
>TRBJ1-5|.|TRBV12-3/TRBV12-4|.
CASGSGGYQPQHF
TGTGCCAGCGGTAGCGGGGGTTATCAGCCCCAGCATTTT
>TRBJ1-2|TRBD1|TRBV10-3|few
CAISDRTGYGYTF
TGTGCCATCAGTGATAGGACAGGTTATGGCTACACCTTC
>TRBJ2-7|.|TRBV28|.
CASSLYGGNEQYF
TGTGCCAGCAGTTTATACGGGGGAAACGAGCAGTACTTC
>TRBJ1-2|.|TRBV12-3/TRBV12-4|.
CAAGRDYGYTF
TGTGCCGCGGGCAGGGACTATGGCTACACCTTC
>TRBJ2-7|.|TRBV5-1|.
CASSQGRETYEQYF
TGCGCCAGCAGCCAAGGTAGAGAGACCTACGAGCAGTACTTC
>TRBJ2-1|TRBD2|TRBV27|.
CASSFSSGSSYNEQFF
TGTGCCAGCAGTTTCAGTAGCGGGAGCTCCTACAATGAGCAGTTCTTC
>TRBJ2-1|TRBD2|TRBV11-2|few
CASSLSGRDNEQFF
TGTGCCAGCAGCCTCAGCGGGAGGGATAATGAGCAGTTCTTC
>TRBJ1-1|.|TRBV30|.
CAWSGESEAFF
TGTGCCTGGAGTGGAGAGTCTGAAGCTTTCTTT
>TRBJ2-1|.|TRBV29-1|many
CSVDRWSGEQFF
TGCAGCGTTGATCGGTGGTCAGGGGAGCAGTTCTTC
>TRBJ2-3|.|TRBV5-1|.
CASSLVRLQETTDAQYF
TGCGCCAGCAGCTTGGTAAGACTACAGGAGACAACAGATGCGCAGTATTTT
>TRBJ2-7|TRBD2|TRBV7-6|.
CASSSHSGSAEQYF
TGTGCCAGCAGCTCCCATAGCGGGAGTGCCGAGCAGTACTTC
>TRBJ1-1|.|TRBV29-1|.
CSVESGWKGAFF
TGCAGCGTTGAGTCAGGGTGGAAAGGAGCTTTCTTT
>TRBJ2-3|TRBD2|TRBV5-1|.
CASSFSGGLDTQYF
TGCGCCAGCAGCTTCAGCGGGGGGTTGGATACGCAGTATTTT
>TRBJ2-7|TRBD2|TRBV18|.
CASSPRGAGSDEQYF
TGTGCCAGCTCACCGAGGGGAGCGGGATCCGACGAGCAGTACTTC
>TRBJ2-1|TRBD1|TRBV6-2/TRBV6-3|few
CASTLGGYPNEQFF
TGTGCCAGCACCCTAGGGGGCTACCCCAATGAGCAGTTCTTC
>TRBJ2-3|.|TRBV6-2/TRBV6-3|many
CASSHRETDTQYF
TGTGCCAGCAGCCACAGGGAAACAGATACGCAGTATTTT
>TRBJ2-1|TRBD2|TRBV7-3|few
CASSLTSGSDEQFF
TGTGCCAGCAGCTTGACTAGCGGGAGTGATGAGCAGTTCTTC
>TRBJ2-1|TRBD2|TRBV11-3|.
CASSLGASGGSNEQFF
TGTGCCAGCAGCTTAGGCGCTAGCGGGGGGTCTAATGAGCAGTTCTTC
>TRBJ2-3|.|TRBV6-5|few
CASSQLGTDTQYF
TGTGCCAGCAGTCAACTCGGTACAGATACGCAGTATTTT
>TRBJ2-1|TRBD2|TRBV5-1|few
CASTQTSARGPYNEQFF
TGCGCCAGCACCCAGACTAGCGCGAGAGGGCCCTACAATGAGCAGTTCTTC
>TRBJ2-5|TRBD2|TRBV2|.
CASSPPGSGGGETQYF
TGTGCCAGCAGTCCCCCTGGAAGCGGGGGGGGAGAGACCCAGTACTTC
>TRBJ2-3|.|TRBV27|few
CASSLVRVSSTDTQYF
TGTGCCAGCAGTTTAGTGCGGGTTTCTAGCACAGATACGCAGTATTTT
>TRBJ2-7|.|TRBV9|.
CASSVEAVPHYEQYF
TGTGCCAGCAGCGTAGAGGCGGTTCCGCACTACGAGCAGTACTTC